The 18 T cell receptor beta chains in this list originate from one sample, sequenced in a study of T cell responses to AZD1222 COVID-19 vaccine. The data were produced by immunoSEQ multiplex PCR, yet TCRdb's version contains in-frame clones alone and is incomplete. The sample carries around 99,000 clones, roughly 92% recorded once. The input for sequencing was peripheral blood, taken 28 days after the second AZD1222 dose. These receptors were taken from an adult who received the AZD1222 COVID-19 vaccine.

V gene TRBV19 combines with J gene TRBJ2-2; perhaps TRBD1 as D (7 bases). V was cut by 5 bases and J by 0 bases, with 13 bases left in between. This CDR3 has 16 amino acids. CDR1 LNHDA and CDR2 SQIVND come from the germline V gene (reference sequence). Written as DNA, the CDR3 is TGTGCCAGTAGTCCCAGGGGGGCCGCGAACACCGGGGAGCTGTTTTTT. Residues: CASSPRGAANTGELFF.

The CDR3 loop is CSASGDLAAQPQHF. The CDR3 nucleotides are TGCAGTGCTAGTGGTGACCTAGCGGCTCAGCCCCAGCATTTT. The V gene is TRBV20-1, the J gene TRBJ1-5; D remains unclear. The CDR3 is 14 amino acids. In germline, CDR1 is DFQATT, CDR2 SNEGSKA (reference sequence). Trimming pared 3 bases from V and 6 bases from J, leaving 15 bases between.

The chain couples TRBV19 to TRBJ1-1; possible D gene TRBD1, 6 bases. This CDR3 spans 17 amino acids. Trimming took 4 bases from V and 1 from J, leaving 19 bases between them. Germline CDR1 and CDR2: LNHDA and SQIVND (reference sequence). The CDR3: CASSNGQREFKNTEAFF. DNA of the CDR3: TGTGCCAGTAGTAACGGACAGAGGGAGTTTAAGAACACTGAAGCTTTCTTT.

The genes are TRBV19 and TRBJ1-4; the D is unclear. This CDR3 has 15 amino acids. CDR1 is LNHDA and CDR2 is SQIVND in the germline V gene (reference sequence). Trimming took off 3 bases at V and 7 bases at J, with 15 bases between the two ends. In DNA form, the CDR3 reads TGTGCCAGTAGTATGAACGCCCGATCCGGTGAAAAACTGTTTTTT. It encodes CASSMNARSGEKLFF.

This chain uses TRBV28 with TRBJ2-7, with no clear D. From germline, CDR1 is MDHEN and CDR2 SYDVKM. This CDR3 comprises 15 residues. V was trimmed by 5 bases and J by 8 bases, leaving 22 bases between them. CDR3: CASSLRVAPFSKQYF. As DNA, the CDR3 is TGTGCCAGCAGTCTCCGGGTAGCTCCCTTCAGCAAGCAGTACTTC.

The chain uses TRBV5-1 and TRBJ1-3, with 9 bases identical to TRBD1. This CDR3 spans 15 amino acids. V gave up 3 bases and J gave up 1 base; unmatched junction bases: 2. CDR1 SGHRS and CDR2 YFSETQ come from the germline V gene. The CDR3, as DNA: TGCGCCAGCAGCTCCGACAGGGGGTCTGGAAACACCATATATTTT. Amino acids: CASSSDRGSGNTIYF.

The CDR3 DNA reads as TGTGCCAGCAGCTTCACTAGCGGCCACCCTTACAATGAGCAGTTCTTC. It yields the protein CASSFTSGHPYNEQFF. The rearrangement links TRBV5-4 to TRBJ2-1; TRBD2 matches 8 bases. J lost 4 bases, V lost 2 bases, and 8 bases had no gene match. This CDR3 is 16 amino acids long. Per the germline V gene, CDR1 is SGHNT and CDR2 is YYREEE (reference sequence).

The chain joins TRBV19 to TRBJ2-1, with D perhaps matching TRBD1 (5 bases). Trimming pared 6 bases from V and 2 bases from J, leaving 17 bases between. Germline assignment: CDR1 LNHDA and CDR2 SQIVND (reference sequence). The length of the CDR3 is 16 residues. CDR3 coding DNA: TGTGCCAGTAGCCTCCCAGGGTCTGGGACCTACAATGAGCAGTTCTTC. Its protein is CASSLPGSGTYNEQFF.

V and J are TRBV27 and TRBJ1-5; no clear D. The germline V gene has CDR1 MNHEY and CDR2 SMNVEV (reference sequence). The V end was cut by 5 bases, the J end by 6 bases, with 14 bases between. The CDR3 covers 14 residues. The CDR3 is CASSPRSEGQPQHF. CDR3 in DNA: TGTGCCAGCAGTCCCCGATCTGAGGGTCAGCCCCAGCATTTT.

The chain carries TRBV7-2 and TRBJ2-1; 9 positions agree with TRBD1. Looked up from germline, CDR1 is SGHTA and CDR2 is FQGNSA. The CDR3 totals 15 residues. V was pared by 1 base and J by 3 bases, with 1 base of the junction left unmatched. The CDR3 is CASSLVGQGYNEQFF. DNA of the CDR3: TGTGCCAGCAGCTTAGTGGGACAGGGCTACAATGAGCAGTTCTTC.

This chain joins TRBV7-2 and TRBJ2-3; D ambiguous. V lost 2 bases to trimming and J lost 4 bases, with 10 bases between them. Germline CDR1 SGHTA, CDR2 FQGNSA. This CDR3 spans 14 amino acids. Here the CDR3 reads CASSLTSAPDTQYF. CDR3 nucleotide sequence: TGTGCCAGCAGCTTAACGTCGGCCCCAGATACGCAGTATTTT.

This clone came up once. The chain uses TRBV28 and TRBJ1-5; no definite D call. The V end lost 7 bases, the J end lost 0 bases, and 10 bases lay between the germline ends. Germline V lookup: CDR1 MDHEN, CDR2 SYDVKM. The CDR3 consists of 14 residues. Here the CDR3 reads CASTSTGSNQPQHF. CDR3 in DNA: TGTGCCAGCACCTCTACGGGTAGCAATCAGCCCCAGCATTTT. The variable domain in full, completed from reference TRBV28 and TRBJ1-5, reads DVKVTQSSRYLVKRTGEKVFLECVQDMDHENMFWYRQDPGLGLRLIYFSYDVKMKEKGDIPEGYSVSREKKERFSLILESASTNQTSMYLCASTSTGSNQPQHFGDGTRLSIL.

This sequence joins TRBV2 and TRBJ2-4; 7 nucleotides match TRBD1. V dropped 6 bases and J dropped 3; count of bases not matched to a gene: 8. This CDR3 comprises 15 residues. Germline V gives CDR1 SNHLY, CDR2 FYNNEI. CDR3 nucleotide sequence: TGTGCCAGCAGCGGGACAGTTCCAGACAAAAACATTCAGTACTTC. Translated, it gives CASSGTVPDKNIQYF.

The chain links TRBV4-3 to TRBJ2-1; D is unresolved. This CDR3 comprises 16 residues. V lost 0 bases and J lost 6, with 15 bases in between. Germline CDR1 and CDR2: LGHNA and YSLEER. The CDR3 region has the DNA TGCGCCAGCAGCCAAGATAGACTTTTTATGTTCAATGAGCAGTTCTTC. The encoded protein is CASSQDRLFMFNEQFF.

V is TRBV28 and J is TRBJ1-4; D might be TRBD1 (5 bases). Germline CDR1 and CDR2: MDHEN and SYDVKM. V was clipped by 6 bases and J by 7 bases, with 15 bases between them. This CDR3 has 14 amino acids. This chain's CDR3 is CASSSHFGGEKLFF. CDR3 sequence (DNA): TGTGCCAGCAGCTCGCATTTTGGGGGTGAAAAACTGTTTTTT.

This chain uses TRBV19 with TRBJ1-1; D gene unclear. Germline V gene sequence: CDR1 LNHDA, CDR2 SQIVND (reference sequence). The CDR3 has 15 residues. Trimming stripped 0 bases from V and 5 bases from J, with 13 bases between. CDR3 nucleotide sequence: TGTGCCAGTAGTATAGAGCCCGGGAGTGTAACTGAAGCTTTCTTT. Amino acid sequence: CASSIEPGSVTEAFF.

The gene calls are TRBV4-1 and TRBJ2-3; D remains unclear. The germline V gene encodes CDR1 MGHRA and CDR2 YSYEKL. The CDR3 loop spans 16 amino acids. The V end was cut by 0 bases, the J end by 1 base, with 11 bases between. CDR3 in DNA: TGCGCCAGCAGCCAAGATAGGCTAAGGGGCACAGATACGCAGTATTTT. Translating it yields CASSQDRLRGTDTQYF.

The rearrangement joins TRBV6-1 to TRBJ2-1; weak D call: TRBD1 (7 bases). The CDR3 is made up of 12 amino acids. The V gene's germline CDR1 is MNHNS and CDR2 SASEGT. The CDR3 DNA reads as TGTTCGACAGGGCGGGAATACAATGAGCAGTTCTTC. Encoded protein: CSTGREYNEQFF.